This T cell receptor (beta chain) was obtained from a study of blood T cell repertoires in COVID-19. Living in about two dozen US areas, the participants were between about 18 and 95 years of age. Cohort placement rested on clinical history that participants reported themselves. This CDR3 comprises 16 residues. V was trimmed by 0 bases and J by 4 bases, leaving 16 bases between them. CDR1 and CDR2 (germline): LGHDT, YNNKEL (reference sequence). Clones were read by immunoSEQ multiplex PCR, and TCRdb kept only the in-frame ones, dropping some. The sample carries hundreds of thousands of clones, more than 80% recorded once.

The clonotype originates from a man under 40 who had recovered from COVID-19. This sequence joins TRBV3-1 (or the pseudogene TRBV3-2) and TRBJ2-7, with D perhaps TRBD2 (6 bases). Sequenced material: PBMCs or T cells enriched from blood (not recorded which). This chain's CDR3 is CASSQDLGGAPYEQYF. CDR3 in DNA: TGTGCCAGCAGCCAAGATTTGGGCGGGGCGCCTTACGAGCAGTACTTC.